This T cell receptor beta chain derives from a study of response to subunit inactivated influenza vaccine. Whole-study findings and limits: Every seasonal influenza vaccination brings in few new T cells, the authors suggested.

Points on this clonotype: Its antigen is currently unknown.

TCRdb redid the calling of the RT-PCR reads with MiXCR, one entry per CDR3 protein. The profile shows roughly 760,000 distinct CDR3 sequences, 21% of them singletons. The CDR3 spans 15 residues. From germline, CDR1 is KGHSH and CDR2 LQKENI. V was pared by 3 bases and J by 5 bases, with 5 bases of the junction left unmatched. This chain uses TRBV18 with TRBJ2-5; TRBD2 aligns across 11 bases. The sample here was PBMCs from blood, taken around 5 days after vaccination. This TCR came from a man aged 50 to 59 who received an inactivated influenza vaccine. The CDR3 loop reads CASSPLAGGMETQYF. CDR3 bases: TGTGCCAGCTCACCCCTAGCGGGAGGTATGGAGACCCAGTACTTC.